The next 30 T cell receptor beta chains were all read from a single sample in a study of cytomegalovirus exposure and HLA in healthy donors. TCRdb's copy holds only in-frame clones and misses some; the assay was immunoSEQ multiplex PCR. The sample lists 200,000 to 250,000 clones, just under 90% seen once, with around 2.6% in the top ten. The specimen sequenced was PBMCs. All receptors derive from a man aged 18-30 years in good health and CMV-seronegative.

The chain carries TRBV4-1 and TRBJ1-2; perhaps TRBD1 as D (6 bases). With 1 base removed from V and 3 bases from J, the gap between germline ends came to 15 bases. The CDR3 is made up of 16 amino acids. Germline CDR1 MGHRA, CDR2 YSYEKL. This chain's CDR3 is CASSQVAGQSYYGYTF. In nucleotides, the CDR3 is TGCGCCAGCAGCCAAGTAGCAGGACAGTCTTACTATGGCTACACCTTC.

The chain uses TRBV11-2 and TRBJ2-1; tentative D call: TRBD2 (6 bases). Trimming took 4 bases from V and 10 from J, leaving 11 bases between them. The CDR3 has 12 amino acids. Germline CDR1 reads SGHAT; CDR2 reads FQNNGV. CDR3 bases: TGTGCCAGCAGCTCGGCGGGATTCGAGCAGTTCTTC. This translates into CASSSAGFEQFF. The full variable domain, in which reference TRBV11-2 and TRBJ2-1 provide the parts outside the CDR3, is EAGVAQSPRYKIIEKRQSVAFWCNPISGHATLYWYQQILGQGPKLLIQFQNNGVVDDSQLPKDRFSAERLKGVDSTLKIQPAKLEDSAVYLCASSSAGFEQFFGPGTRLTVL.

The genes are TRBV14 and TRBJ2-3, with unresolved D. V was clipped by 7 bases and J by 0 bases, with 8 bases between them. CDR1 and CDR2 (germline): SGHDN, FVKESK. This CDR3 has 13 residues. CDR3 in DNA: TGTGCCAGCACCGAGGTAAGCACAGATACGCAGTATTTT. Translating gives CASTEVSTDTQYF.

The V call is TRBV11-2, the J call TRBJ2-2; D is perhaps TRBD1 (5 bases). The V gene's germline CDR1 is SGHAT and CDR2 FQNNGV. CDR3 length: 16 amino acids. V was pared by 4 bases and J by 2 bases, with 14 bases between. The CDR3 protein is CASSSGHHLNTGELFF. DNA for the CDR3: TGTGCCAGCAGCTCAGGACACCACCTTAACACCGGGGAGCTGTTTTTT.

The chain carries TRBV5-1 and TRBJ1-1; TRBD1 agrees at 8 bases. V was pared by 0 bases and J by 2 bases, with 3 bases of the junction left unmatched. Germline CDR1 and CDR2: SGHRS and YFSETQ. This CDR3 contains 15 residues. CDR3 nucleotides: TGCGCCAGCAGCTTGGACACAGGGGGAAACACTGAAGCTTTCTTT. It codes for CASSLDTGGNTEAFF.

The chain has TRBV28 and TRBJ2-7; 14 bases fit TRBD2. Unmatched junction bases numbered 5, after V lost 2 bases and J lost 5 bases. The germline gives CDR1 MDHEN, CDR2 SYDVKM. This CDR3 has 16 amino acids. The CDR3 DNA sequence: TGTGCCAGCAGTTTAGTGACTAGCGGGAGGGTGAACGAGCAGTACTTC. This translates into CASSLVTSGRVNEQYF.

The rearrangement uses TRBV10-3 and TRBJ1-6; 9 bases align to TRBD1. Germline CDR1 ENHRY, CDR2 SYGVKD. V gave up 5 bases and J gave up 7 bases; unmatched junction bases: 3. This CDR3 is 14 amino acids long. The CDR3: CAISQGQGNSPLHF. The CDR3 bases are TGTGCCATCAGTCAGGGACAGGGCAATTCACCCCTCCACTTT.

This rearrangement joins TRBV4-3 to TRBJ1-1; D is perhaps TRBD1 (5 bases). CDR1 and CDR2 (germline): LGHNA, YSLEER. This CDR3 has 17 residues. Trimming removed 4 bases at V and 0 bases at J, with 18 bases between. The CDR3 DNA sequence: TGCGCCAGCAGCCGAGACAATCAGGGCTATATGAACACTGAAGCTTTCTTT. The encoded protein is CASSRDNQGYMNTEAFF.

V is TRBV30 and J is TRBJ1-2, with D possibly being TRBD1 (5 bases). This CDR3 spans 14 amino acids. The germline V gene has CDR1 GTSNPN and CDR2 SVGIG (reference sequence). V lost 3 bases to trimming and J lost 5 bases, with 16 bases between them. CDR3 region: CAWSGGRGRYGYTF. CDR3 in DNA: TGTGCCTGGAGCGGGGGGAGGGGAAGATATGGCTACACCTTC.

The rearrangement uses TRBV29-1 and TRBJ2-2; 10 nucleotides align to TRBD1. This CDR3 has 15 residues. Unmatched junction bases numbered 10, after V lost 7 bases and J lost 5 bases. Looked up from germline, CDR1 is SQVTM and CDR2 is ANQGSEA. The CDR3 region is CSADESGQGTGELFF. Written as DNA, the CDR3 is TGCAGCGCTGACGAGTCGGGACAGGGGACCGGGGAGCTGTTTTTT.

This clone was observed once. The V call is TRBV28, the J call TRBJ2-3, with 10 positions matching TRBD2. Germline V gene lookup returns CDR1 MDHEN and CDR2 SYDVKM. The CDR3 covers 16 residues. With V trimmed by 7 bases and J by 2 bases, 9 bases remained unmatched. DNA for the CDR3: TGTGCCAGCAATCGAGCGGGAGGGCCGGACACAGATACGCAGTATTTT. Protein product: CASNRAGGPDTDTQYF.

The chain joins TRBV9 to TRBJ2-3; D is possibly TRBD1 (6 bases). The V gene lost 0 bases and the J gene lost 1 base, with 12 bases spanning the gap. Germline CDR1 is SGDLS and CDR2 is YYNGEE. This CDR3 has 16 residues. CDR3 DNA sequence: TGTGCCAGCAGCGTAGTAGGGGGTCGAGGCACAGATACGCAGTATTTT. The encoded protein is CASSVVGGRGTDTQYF.

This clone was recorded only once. The CDR3 bases are TGTGCCAGCAGCTCTCCGGGACAGGGCGAAAAACTGTTTTTT. Protein product: CASSSPGQGEKLFF. The chain carries TRBV28 and TRBJ1-4; 9 bases fit TRBD1. The CDR3 consists of 14 residues. Germline CDR1 and CDR2: MDHEN and SYDVKM. V lost 6 bases, J lost 8 bases, and 7 bases stayed unmatched.

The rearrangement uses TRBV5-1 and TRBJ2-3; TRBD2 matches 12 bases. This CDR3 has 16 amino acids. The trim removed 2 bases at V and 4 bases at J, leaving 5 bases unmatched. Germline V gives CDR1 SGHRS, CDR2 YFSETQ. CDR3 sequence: CASSFPSGRVSDTQYF. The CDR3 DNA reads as TGCGCCAGCAGCTTTCCTAGCGGGAGGGTTTCAGATACGCAGTATTTT.

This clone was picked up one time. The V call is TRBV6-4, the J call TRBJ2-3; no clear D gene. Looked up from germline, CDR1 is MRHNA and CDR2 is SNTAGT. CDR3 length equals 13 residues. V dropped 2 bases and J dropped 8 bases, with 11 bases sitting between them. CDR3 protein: CASSDEPFGTQYF. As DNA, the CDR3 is TGTGCCAGCAGTGACGAGCCTTTCGGTACGCAGTATTTT.

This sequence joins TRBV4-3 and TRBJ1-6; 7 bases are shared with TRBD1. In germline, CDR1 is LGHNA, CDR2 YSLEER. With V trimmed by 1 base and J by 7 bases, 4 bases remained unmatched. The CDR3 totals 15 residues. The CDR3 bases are TGCGCCAGCAGCCAAGGAAGGACAGGAAATTCACCCCTCCACTTT. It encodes CASSQGRTGNSPLHF.

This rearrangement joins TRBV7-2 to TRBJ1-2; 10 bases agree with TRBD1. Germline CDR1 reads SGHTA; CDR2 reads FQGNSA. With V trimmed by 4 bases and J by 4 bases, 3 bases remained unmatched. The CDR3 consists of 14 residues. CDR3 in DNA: TGTGCCAGCAGCTCGGGACAGGGGCTCTATGGCTACACCTTC. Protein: CASSSGQGLYGYTF.

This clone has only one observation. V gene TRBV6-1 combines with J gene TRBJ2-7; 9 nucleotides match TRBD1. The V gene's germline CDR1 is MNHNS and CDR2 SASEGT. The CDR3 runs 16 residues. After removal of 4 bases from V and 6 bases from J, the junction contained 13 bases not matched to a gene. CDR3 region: CASSAVSGTGFGEQYF. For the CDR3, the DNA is TGTGCCAGCAGTGCTGTTTCCGGGACAGGGTTCGGCGAGCAGTACTTC.

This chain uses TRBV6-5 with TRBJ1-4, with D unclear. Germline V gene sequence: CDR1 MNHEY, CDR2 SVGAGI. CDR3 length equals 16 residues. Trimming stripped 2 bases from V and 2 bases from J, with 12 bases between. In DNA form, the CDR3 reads TGTGCCAGCAGTTACGATCAGCGTTCCACTAATGAAAAACTGTTTTTT. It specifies CASSYDQRSTNEKLFF.

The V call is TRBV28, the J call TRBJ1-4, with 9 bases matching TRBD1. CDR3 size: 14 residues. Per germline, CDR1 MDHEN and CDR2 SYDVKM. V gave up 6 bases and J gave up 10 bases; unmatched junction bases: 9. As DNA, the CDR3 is TGTGCCAGCAGACACACCGGGACAGGGTCAAAACTGTTTTTT. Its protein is CASRHTGTGSKLFF.

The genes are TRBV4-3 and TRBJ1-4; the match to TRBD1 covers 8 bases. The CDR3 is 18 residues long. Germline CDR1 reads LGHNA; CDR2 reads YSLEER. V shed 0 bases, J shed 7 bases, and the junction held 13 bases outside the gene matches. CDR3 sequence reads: CASSQDRDIRGRPEKLFF. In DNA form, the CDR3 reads TGCGCCAGCAGCCAAGACCGCGATATCAGGGGGCGCCCTGAAAAACTGTTTTTT.

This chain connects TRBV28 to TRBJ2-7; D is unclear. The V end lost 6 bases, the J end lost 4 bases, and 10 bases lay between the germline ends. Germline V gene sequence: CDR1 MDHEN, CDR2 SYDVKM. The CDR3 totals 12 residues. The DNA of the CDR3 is TGTGCCAGCAGCTTTCTTCGGTACGAGCAGTACTTC. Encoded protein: CASSFLRYEQYF.

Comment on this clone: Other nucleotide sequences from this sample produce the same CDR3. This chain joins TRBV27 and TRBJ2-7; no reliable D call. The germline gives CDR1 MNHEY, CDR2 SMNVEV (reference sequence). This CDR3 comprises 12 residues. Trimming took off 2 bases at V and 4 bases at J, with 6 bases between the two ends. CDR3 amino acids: CASSLAGYEQYF. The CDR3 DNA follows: TGTGCCAGCAGTTTAGCAGGTTACGAGCAGTACTTC.

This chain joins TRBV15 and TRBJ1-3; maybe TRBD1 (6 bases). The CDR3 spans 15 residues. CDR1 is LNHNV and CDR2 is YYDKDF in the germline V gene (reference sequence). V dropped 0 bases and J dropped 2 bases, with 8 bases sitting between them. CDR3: CATSRDPGAGNTIYF. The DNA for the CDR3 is TGTGCCACCAGCAGAGATCCAGGGGCTGGAAACACCATATATTTT.

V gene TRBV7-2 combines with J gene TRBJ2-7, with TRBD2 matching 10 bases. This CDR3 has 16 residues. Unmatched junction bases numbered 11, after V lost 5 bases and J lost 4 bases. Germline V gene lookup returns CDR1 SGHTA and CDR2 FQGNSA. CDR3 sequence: CASSPYLAGVGYEQYF. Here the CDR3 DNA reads TGTGCCAGCAGCCCTTACCTAGCGGGAGTTGGTTACGAGCAGTACTTC.

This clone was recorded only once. The CDR3 DNA sequence: TGTGCCAGCGCCCGGACAGGGGGCGGATACGAGCAGTACTTC. This translates into CASARTGGGYEQYF. The chain couples TRBV27 to TRBJ2-7; 11 bases are a match to TRBD1. CDR1 and CDR2 from the germline V gene are MNHEY and SMNVEV (reference sequence). With 8 bases clipped from V and 4 bases from J, the junction kept 7 bases outside the gene matches. The CDR3 is made up of 14 amino acids.

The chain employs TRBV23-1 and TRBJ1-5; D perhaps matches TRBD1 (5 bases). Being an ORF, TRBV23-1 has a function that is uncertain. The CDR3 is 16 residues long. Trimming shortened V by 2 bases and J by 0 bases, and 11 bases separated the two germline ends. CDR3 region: CASSQTGLYSNQPQHF. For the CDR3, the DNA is TGCGCCAGCAGTCAAACGGGACTGTATAGCAATCAGCCCCAGCATTTT.

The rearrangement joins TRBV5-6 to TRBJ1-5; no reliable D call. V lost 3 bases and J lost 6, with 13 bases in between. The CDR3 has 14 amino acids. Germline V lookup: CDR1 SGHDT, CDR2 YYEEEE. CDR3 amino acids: CASSSGSLGQPQHF. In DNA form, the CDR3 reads TGTGCCAGCAGCTCGGGTTCCCTTGGTCAGCCCCAGCATTTT. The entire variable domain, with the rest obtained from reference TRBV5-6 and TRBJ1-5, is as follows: DAGVTQSPTHLIKTRGQQVTLRCSPKSGHDTVSWYQQALGQGPQFIFQYYEEEERQRGNFPDRFSGHQFPNYSSELNVNALLLGDSALYLCASSSGSLGQPQHFGDGTRLSIL.

The CDR3, as DNA: TGCAGCGGACAGGGGGCCTCGGGCACTGAAGCTTTCTTT. Amino acid sequence: CSGQGASGTEAFF. This sequence joins TRBV29-1 and TRBJ1-1; 10 nucleotides align to TRBD1. The CDR3 consists of 13 residues. V lost 7 bases, J lost 4 bases, and 6 bases stayed unmatched. The germline V gene encodes CDR1 SQVTM and CDR2 ANQGSEA.

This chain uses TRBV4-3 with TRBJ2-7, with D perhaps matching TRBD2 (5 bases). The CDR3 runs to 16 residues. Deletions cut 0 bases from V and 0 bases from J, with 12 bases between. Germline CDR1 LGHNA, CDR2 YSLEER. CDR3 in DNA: TGCGCCAGCAGCCAAGAGAGGGTTACCAGCTCCTACGAGCAGTACTTC. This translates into CASSQERVTSSYEQYF.